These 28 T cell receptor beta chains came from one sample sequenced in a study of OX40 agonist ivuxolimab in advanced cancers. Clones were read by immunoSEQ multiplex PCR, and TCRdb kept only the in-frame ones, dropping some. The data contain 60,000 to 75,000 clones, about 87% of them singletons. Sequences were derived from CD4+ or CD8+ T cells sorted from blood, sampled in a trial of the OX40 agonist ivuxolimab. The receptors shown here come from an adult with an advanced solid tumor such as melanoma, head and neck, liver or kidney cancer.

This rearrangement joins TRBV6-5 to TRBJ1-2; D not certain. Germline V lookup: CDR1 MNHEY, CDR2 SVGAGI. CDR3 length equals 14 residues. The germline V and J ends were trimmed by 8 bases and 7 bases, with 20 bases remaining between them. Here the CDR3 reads CASSEGAGYSGYTF. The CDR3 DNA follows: TGTGCCAGCTCGGAGGGAGCAGGATATAGTGGCTACACCTTC.

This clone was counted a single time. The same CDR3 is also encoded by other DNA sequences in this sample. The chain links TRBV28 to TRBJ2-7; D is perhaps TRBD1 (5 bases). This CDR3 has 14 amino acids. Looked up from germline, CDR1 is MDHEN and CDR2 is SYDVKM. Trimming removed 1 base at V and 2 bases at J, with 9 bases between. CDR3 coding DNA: TGTGCCAGCAGTTTATCGGCAGGGACCTACGAGCAGTACTTC. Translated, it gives CASSLSAGTYEQYF.

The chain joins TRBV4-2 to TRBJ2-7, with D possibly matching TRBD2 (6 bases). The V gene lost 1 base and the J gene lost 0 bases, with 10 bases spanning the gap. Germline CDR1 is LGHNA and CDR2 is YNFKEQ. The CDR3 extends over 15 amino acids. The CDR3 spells CASSQVGGVSYEQYF. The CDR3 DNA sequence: TGTGCCAGCAGCCAAGTAGGCGGGGTCTCCTACGAGCAGTACTTC.

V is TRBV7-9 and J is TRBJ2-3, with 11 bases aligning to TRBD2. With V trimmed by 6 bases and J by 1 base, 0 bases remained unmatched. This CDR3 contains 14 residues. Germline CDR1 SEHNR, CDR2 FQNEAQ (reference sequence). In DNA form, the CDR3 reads TGTGCCAGCAGGACTAGCGGGGGCACAGATACGCAGTATTTT. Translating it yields CASRTSGGTDTQYF.

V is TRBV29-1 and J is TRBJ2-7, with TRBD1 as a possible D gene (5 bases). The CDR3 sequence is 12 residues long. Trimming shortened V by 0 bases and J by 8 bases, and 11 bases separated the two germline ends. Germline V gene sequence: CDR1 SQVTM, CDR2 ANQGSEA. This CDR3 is CSVEEARQKQYF. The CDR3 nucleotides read TGCAGCGTTGAAGAGGCGAGACAGAAGCAGTACTTC.

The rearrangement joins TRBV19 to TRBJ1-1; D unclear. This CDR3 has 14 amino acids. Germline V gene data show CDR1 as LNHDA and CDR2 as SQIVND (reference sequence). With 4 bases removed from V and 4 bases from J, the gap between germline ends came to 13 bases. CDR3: CASSTLDLSTEAFF. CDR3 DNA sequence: TGTGCCAGTAGTACACTTGACCTCTCCACTGAAGCTTTCTTT.

CDR3 bases: TGTGCCAGTAGTGAACAGCGCTATGGCTACACCTTC. It translates to CASSEQRYGYTF. V usage is TRBV19 and J usage is TRBJ1-2; D unresolved. The CDR3 consists of 12 residues. Germline values: CDR1 LNHDA, CDR2 SQIVND (reference sequence). Trimming pared 5 bases from V and 4 bases from J, leaving 8 bases between.

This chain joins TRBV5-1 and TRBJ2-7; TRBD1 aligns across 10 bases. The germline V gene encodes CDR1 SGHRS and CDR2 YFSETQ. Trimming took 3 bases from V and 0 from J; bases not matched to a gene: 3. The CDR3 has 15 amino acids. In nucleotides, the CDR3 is TGCGCCAGCAGCTCGAGGACAGGGGGCTCCTACGAGCAGTACTTC. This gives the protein CASSSRTGGSYEQYF.

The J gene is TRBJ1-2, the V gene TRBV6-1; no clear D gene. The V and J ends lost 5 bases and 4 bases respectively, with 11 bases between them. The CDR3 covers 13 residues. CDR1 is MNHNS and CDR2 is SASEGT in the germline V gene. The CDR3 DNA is TGTGCCAGCAGTTTGGCGACGCCCTATGGCTACACCTTC. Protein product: CASSLATPYGYTF.

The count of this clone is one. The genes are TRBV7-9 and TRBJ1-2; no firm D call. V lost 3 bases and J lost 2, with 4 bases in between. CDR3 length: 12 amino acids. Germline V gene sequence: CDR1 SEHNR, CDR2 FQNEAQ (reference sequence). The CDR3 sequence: CASSLENYGYTF. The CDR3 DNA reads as TGTGCCAGCAGCTTGGAGAACTATGGCTACACCTTC.

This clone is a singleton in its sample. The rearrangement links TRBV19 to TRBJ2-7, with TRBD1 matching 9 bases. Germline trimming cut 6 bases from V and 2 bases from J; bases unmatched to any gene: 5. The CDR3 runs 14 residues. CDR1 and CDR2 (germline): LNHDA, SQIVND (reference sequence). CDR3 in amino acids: CASSHRGQTYEQYF. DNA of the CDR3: TGTGCCAGTAGCCACAGGGGGCAGACCTACGAGCAGTACTTC.

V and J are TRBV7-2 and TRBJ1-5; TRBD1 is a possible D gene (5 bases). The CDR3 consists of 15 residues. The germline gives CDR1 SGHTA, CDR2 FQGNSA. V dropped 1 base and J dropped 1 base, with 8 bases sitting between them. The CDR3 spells CASSLVSGSNQPQHF. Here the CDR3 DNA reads TGTGCCAGCAGCTTAGTGTCAGGGAGCAATCAGCCCCAGCATTTT.

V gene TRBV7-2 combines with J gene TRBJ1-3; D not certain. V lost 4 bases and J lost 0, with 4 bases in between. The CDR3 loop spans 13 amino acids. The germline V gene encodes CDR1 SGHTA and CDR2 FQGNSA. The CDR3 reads CASSSISGNTIYF. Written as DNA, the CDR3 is TGTGCCAGCAGCTCTATCTCTGGAAACACCATATATTTT.

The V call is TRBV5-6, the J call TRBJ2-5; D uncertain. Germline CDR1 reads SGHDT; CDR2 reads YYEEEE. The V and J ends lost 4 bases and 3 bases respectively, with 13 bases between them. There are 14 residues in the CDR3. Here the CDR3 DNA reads TGTGCCAGCAGCCCCAGAGTGGAAAAAGAGACCCAGTACTTC. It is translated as CASSPRVEKETQYF.

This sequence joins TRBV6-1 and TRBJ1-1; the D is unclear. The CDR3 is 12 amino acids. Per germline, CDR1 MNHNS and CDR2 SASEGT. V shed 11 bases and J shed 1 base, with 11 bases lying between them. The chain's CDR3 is CAAEARNTEAFF. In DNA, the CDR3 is TGTGCCGCCGAGGCCCGGAACACTGAAGCTTTCTTT.

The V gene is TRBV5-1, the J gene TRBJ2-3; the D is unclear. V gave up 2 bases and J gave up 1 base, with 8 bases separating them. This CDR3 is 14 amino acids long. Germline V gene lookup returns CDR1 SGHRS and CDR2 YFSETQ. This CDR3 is CASSFQGGTDTQYF. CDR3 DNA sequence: TGCGCCAGCAGCTTCCAAGGAGGCACAGATACGCAGTATTTT.

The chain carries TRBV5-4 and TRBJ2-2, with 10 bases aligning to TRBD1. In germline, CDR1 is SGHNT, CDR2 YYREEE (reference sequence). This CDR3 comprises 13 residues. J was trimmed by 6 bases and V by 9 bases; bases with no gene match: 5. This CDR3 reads CATRDRGPGELFF. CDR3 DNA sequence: TGTGCCACCCGGGACAGGGGTCCCGGGGAGCTGTTTTTT.

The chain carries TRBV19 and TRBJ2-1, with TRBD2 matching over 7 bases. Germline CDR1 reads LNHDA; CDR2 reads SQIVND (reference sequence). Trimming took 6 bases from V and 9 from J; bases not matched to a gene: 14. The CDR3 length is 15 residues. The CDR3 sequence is CASRRKAGTSGEQFF. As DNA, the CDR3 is TGTGCCAGTAGGAGGAAAGCGGGGACCTCAGGTGAGCAGTTCTTC.

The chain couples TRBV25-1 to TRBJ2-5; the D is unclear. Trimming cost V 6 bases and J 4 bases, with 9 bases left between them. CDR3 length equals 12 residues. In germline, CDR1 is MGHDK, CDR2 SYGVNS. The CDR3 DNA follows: TGTGCCAGCAGCTTTTCACCAGAGACCCAGTACTTC. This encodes CASSFSPETQYF.

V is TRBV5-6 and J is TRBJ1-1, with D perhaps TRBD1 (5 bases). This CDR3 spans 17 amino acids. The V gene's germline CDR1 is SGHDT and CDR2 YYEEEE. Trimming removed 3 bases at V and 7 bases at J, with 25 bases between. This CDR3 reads CASSSRDGRTLRVEAFF. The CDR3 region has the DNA TGTGCCAGCAGCTCCCGGGACGGCCGAACGCTTAGGGTTGAAGCTTTCTTT.

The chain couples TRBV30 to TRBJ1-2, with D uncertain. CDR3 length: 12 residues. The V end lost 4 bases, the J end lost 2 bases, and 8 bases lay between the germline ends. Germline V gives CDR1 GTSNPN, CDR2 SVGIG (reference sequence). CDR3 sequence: CAWTRANYGYTF. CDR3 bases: TGTGCCTGGACGAGGGCCAACTATGGCTACACCTTC.

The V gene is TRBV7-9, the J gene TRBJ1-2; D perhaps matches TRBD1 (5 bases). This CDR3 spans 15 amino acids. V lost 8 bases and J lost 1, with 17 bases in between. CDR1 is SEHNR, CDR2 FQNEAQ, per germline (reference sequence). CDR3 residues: CASALGESFNYGYTF. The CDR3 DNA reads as TGTGCCAGCGCCTTAGGGGAGTCTTTTAACTATGGCTACACCTTC.

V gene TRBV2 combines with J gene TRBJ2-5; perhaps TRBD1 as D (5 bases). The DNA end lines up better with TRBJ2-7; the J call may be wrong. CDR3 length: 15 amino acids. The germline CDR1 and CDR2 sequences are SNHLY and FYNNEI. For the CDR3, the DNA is TGTGCCAGCAGCTACGACAGTAACCTACCCTACGAGCAGTACTTC. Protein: CASSYDSNLPYEQYF.

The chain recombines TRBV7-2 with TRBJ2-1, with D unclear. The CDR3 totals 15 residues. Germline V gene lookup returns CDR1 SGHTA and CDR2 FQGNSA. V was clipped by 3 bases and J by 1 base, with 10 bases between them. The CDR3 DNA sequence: TGTGCCAGCAGCTTTCACAGTAGTTCCTACAATGAGCAGTTCTTC. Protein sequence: CASSFHSSSYNEQFF.

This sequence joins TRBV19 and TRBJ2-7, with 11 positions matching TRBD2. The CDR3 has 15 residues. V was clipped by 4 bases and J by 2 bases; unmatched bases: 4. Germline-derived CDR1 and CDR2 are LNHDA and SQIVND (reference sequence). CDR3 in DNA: TGTGCCAGTAGTAATGAGACTAGCGGGGCCTACGAGCAGTACTTC. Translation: CASSNETSGAYEQYF.

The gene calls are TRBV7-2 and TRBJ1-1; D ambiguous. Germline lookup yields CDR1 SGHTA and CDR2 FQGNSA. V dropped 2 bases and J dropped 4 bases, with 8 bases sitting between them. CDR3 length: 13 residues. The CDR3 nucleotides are TGTGCCAGCAGCTTAAGTTGGGTCACTGAAGCTTTCTTT. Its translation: CASSLSWVTEAFF.

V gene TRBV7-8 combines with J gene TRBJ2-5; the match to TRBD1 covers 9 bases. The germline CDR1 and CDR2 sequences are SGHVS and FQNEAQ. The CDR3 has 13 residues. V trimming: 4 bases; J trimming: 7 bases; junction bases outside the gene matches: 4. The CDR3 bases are TGTGCCAGCAGCTCGGACAGGGGAGGGACCCAGTACTTC. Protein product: CASSSDRGGTQYF.

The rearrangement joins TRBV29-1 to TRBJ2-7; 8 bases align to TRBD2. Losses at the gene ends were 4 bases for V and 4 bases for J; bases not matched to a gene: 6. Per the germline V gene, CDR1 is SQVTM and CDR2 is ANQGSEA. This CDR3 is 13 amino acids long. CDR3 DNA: TGCAGCGTTGGGGGACTAGTCGGGTACGAGCAGTACTTC. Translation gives CSVGGLVGYEQYF.